The clone carrying this TCR beta chain was seen just once. Measured with immunoSEQ multiplex PCR; TCRdb has only the in-frame clones, and not every one. The table lists approximately 2.1 million clones, about 92% of them singletons. The entry originates in a study of shared clonotypes between healthy human individuals. From germline, CDR1 is SNHLY and CDR2 FYNNEI. V was clipped by 5 bases and J by 5 bases, with 16 bases between them. The CDR3 spans 15 residues. The receptor's source is a young man in good health. Some clones in this sample may be carry-over from other donors' samples. The chain employs TRBV2 and TRBJ2-1, with D possibly TRBD2 on 6 matching bases. What was sequenced was naive CD4+ T cells from PBMCs. Subset of the sample: CD45RA+ positively selected. Here the CDR3 reads CASSLEGLANNEQFF. In DNA form, the CDR3 reads TGTGCCAGCAGTCTGGAGGGCCTAGCCAACAATGAGCAGTTCTTC.